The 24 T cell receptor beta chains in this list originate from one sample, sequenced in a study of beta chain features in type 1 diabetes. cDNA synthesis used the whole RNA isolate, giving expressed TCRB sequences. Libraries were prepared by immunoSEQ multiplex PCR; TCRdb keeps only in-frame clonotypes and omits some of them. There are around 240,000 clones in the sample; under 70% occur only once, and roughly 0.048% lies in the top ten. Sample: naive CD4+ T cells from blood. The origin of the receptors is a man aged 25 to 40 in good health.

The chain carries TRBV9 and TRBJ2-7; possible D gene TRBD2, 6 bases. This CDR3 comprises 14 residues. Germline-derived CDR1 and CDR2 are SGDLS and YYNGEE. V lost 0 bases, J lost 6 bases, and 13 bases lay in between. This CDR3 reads CASSVDGPGGEQYF. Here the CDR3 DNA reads TGTGCCAGCAGCGTAGATGGTCCCGGGGGCGAGCAGTACTTC.

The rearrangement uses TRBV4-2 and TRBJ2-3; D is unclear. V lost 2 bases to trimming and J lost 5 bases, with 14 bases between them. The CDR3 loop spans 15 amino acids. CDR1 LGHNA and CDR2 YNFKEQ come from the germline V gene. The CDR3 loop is CASSQYGPLVDTQYF. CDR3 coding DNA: TGTGCCAGCAGCCAATACGGGCCATTAGTAGATACGCAGTATTTT.

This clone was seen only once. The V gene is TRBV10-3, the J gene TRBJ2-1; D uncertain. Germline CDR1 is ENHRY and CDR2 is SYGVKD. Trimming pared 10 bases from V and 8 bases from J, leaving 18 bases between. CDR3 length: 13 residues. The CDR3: CATQPLILDEQFF. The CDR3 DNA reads TGTGCCACTCAGCCTTTAATCCTTGATGAGCAGTTCTTC.

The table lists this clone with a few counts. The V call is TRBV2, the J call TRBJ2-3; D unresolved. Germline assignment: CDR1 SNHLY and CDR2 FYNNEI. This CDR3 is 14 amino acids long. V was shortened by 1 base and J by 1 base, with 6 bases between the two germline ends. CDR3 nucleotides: TGTGCCAGCAGTGAAGGAGGCCGCACAGATACGCAGTATTTT. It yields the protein CASSEGGRTDTQYF.

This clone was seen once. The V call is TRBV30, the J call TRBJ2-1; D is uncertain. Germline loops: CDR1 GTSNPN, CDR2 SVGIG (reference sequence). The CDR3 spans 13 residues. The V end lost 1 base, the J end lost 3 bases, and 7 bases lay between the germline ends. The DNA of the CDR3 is TGTGCCTGGAGTGCCGGATTCTACAATGAGCAGTTCTTC. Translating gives CAWSAGFYNEQFF.

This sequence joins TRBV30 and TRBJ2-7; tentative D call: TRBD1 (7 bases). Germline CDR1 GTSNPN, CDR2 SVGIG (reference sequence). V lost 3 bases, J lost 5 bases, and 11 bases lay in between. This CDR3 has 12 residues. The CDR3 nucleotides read TGTGCCTGGAGCGGCAGGGGGGACGAGCAGTACTTC. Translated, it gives CAWSGRGDEQYF.

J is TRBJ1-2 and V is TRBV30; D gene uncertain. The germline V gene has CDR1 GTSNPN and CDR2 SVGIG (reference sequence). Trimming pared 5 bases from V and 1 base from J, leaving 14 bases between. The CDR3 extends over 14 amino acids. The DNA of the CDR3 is TGTGCCTGGGCACCCGGACTTATTAACTATGGCTACACCTTC. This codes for CAWAPGLINYGYTF.

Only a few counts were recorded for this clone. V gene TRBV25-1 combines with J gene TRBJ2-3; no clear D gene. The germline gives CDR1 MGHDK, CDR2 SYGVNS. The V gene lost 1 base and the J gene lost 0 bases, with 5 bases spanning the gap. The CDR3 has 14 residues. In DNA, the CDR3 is TGTGCCAGCAGTGAATGGGTCAGCACAGATACGCAGTATTTT. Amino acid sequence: CASSEWVSTDTQYF.

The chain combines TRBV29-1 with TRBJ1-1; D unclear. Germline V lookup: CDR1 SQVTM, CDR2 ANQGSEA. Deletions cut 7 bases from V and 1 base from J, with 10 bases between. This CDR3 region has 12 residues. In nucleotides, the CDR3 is TGCAGCGCCGAGGATACGAACACTGAAGCTTTCTTT. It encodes CSAEDTNTEAFF.

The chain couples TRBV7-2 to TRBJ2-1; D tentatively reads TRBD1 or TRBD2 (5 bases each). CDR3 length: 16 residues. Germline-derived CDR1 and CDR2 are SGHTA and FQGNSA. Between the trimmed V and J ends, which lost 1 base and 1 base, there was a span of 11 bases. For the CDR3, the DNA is TGTGCCAGCAGCTTAGGTGGGACGAGGTCCTACAATGAGCAGTTCTTC. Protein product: CASSLGGTRSYNEQFF.

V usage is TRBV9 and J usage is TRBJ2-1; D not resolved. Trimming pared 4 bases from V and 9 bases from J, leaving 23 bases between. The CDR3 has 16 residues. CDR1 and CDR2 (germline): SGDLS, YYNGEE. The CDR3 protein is CASSPFLSGRTGEQFF. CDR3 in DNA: TGTGCCAGCAGCCCCTTCTTAAGTGGAAGAACTGGTGAGCAGTTCTTC.

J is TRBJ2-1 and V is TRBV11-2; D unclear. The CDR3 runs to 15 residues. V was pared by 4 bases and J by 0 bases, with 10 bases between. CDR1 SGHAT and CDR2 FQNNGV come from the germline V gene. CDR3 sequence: CASSSWTDSYNEQFF. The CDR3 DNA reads TGTGCCAGCAGCTCTTGGACGGACTCCTACAATGAGCAGTTCTTC.

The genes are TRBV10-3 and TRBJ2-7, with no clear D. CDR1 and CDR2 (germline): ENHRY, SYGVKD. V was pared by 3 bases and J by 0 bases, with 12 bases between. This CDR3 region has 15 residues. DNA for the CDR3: TGTGCCATCAGTGACCTCGAGACCAACTCCTACGAGCAGTACTTC. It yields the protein CAISDLETNSYEQYF.

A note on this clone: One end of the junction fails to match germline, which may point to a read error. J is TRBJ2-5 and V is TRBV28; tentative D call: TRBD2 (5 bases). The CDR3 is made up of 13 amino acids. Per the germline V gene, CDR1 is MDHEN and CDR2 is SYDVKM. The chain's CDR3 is CASSLDYPEAQYF. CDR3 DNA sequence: TGTGCCAGCAGTTTAGACTACCCAGAGGCCCAGTACTTC.

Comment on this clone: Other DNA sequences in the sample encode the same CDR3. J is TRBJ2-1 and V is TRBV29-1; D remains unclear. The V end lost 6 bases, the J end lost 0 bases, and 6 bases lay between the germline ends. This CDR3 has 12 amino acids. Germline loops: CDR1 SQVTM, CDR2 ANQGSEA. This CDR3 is CSVGFSYNEQFF. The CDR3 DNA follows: TGCAGCGTAGGCTTCTCCTACAATGAGCAGTTCTTC.

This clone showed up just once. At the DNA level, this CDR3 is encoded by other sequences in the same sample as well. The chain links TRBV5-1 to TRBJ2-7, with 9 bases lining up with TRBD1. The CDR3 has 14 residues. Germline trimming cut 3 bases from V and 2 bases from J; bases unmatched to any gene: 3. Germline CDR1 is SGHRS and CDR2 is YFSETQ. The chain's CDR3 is CASSSGTGTYEQYF. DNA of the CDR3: TGCGCCAGCAGCTCCGGGACAGGGACCTACGAGCAGTACTTC.

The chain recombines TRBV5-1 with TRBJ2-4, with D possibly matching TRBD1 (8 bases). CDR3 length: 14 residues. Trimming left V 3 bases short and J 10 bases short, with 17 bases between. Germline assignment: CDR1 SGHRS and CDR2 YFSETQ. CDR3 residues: CASSSPGQGGIQYF. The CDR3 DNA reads TGCGCCAGCAGCTCCCCTGGACAGGGAGGGATTCAGTACTTC.

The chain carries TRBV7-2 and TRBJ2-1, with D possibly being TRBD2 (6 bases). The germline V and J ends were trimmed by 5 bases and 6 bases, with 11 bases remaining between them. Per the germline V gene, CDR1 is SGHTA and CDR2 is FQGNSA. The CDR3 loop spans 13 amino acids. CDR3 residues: CASSRESGNEQFF. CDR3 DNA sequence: TGTGCCAGCAGCCGGGAGAGCGGCAATGAGCAGTTCTTC. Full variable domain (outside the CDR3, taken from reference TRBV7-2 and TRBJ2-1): GAGVSQSPSNKVTEKGKDVELRCDPISGHTALYWYRQSLGQGLEFLIYFQGNSAPDKSGLPSDRFSAERTGGSVSTLTIQRTQQEDSAVYLCASSRESGNEQFFGPGTRLTVL.

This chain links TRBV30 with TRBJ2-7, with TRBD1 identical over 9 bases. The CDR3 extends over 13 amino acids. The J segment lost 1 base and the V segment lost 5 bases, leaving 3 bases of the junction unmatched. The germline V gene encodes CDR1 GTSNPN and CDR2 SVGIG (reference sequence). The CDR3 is CAWGQGPSYEQYF. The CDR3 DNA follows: TGTGCCTGGGGACAGGGGCCGTCCTACGAGCAGTACTTC.

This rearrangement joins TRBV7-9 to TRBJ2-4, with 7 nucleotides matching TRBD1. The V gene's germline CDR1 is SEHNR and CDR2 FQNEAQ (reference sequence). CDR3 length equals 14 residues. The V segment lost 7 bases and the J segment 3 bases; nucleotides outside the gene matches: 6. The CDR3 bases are TGTGCCAGCAACCAAGCAGGGGGCAAAAACATTCAGTACTTC. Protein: CASNQAGGKNIQYF.

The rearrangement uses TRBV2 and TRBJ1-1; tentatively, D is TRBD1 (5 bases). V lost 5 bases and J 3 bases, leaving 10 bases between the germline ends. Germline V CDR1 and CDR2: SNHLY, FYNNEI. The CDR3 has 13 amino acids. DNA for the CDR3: TGTGCCAGCAGTACAGGTGAGGACACTGAAGCTTTCTTT. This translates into CASSTGEDTEAFF.

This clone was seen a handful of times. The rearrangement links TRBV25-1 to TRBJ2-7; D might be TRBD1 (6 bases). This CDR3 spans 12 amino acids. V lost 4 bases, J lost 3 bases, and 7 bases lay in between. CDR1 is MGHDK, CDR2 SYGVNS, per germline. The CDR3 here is CASSGQDYEQYF. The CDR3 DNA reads TGTGCCAGCAGTGGACAGGACTACGAGCAGTACTTC.

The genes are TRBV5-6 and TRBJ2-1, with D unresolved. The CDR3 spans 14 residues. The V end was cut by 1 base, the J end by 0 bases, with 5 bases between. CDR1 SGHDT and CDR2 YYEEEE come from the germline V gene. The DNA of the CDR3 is TGTGCCAGCAGCTTGCGAGGCTCCTACAATGAGCAGTTCTTC. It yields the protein CASSLRGSYNEQFF. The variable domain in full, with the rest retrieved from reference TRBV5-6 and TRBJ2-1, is DAGVTQSPTHLIKTRGQQVTLRCSPKSGHDTVSWYQQALGQGPQFIFQYYEEEERQRGNFPDRFSGHQFPNYSSELNVNALLLGDSALYLCASSLRGSYNEQFFGPGTRLTVL.

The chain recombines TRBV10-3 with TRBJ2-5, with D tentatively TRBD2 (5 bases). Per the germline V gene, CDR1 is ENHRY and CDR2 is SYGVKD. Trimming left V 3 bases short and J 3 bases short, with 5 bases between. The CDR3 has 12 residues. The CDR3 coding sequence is TGTGCCATCAGTGACGGGAAAGAGACCCAGTACTTC. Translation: CAISDGKETQYF.